The rows below give T cell receptor beta chains drawn from one sample of a study of Graves' ophthalmopathy and Graves' hyperthyroidism. Each CDR3 protein is one row after TCRdb ran MiXCR on the multiplex PCR reads. The data hold 200,000 to 250,000 distinct CDR3 sequences, with roughly 21% observed a single time. What was sequenced was peripheral blood. These receptors came from a woman aged 50 to 60 with Graves' ophthalmopathy. Each CDR3 is given with its conserved first and last residue. A D gene is named only where the DNA matches it firmly. Size is omitted from some rows. Given values are once, few, many or a class for expanded clones.

TRBJ1-1,many,TRBV5-1,NA,CASSLGGFGSEAFF,TGCGCCAGCAGCTTGGGAGGGTTCGGCTCTGAAGCTTTCTTT
TRBJ1-2,many,TRBV5-1,NA,CASSLAGRGRGYTF,TGCGCCAGCAGCTTGGCTGGCCGAGGTCGTGGCTACACCTTC
TRBJ2-5,NA,TRBV28,NA,CASSLISGETQYF,TGTGCCAGCAGTTTAATTTCGGGAGAGACCCAGTACTTC
TRBJ2-5,many,TRBV30,TRBD1,CAWTLGGVETQYF,TGTGCCTGGACCCTAGGGGGCGTGGAGACCCAGTACTTC
TRBJ2-5,NA,TRBV12-3/TRBV12-4,NA,CASSPEPTRGPVGAQYF,TGTGCCAGCAGTCCGGAACCCACTCGGGGCCCGGTGGGGGCCCAGTACTTC
TRBJ1-2,NA,TRBV12-3/TRBV12-4,TRBD1,CASSLEGASGYTF,TGTGCCAGCAGTTTGGAGGGGGCCTCGGGCTACACCTTC
TRBJ1-6,few,TRBV27,NA,CASTPGSSYNSPLHF,TGTGCCAGCACTCCCGGGAGCTCCTATAATTCACCCCTCCACTTT
TRBJ1-4,NA,TRBV11-2,TRBD1,CASSTGQGTNEKLFF,TGTGCCAGCAGCACGGGACAGGGAACTAATGAAAAACTGTTTTTT
TRBJ1-2,many,TRBV7-8,NA,CASSGSDGYTF,TGTGCCAGCAGCGGGTCCGATGGCTACACCTTC
TRBJ2-2,NA,TRBV10-2,TRBD2,CASRASGPNTGELFF,TGCGCCAGCAGGGCTAGCGGGCCGAACACCGGGGAGCTGTTTTTT
TRBJ1-1,many,TRBV29-1,NA,CSVSGRNTEAFF,TGCAGCGTGTCAGGACGGAACACTGAAGCTTTCTTT
TRBJ2-2,NA,TRBV5-1,NA,CASSFQARGRSTVGELFF,TGCGCCAGCAGCTTCCAGGCCAGGGGTCGGTCAACGGTCGGGGAGCTGTTTTTT
TRBJ2-2,many,TRBV6-5,TRBD2,CASSTSAGATGELFF,TGTGCCAGCAGTACTTCAGCGGGAGCTACCGGGGAGCTGTTTTTT
TRBJ2-2,few,TRBV19,TRBD2,CASCGRPPGGGELFF,TGTGCCAGTTGCGGGAGGCCCCCAGGAGGCGGGGAGCTGTTTTTT
TRBJ1-6,many,TRBV25-1,NA,CASSESGGSNSPLHF,TGTGCCAGCAGTGAATCTGGGGGCTCCAATTCACCCCTCCACTTT
TRBJ1-1,many,TRBV27,NA,CASSFRGVDTEAFF,TGTGCCAGCAGTTTTAGGGGGGTGGACACTGAAGCTTTCTTT
TRBJ2-7,many,TRBV6-5,NA,CASSSPGSGEQYF,TGTGCCAGCAGTTCCCCGGGCAGCGGAGAGCAGTACTTC
TRBJ2-7,many,TRBV27,NA,CASSTTDAYSEKQYF,TGTGCCAGCAGTACGACGGACGCCTATAGTGAGAAGCAGTACTTC
TRBJ1-2,NA,TRBV6-1,TRBD1,CASRGPGQGNGYTF,TGTGCCAGCAGGGGGCCGGGACAGGGAAATGGCTACACCTTC
TRBJ2-2,many,TRBV5-1,TRBD1,CASSYGQGVRSGELFF,TGCGCCAGCAGCTACGGACAGGGTGTACGCTCCGGGGAGCTGTTTTTT
TRBJ1-2,NA,TRBV18,NA,CASSPPVDNSEGYTF,TGTGCCAGCTCACCACCGGTCGACAACTCGGAGGGCTACACCTTC
TRBJ2-6,NA,TRBV19,TRBD2,CASSRTSGKSSGANVLTF,TGTGCCAGTAGCCGTACTAGCGGAAAAAGCTCTGGGGCCAACGTCCTGACTTTC
TRBJ1-5,many,TRBV6-5,TRBD1,CASSQTLTGEGQPQHF,TGTGCCAGCAGTCAGACATTAACAGGGGAGGGTCAGCCCCAGCATTTT
TRBJ1-3,many,TRBV19,NA,CASFGGNTIYF,TGTGCCAGTTTTGGTGGAAACACCATATATTTT
TRBJ1-5,many,TRBV20-1,NA,CSARGYIGRGGNQPQHF,TGCAGTGCTAGAGGTTATATAGGCAGGGGAGGAAATCAGCCCCAGCATTTT
TRBJ2-7,NA,TRBV6-2/TRBV6-3,NA,CASSPFPDNYEQYF,TGTGCCAGCAGCCCGTTCCCGGACAACTACGAGCAGTACTTC
TRBJ2-5,many,TRBV27,NA,CASSPRFAGGETQYF,TGTGCCAGCAGCCCTCGGTTTGCGGGTGGAGAGACCCAGTACTTC
TRBJ2-7,few,TRBV24-1,TRBD1,CATSDPGQGYEQYF,TGTGCCACCAGTGATCCGGGACAGGGGTACGAGCAGTACTTC
TRBJ1-5,many,TRBV12-3/TRBV12-4,NA,CASSLDVQPQHF,TGTGCCAGCAGTTTAGACGTTCAGCCCCAGCATTTT
TRBJ1-5,NA,TRBV20-1,NA,CSARDKRTDLNQPQHF,TGCAGTGCTAGAGACAAACGGACAGATTTAAATCAGCCCCAGCATTTT
TRBJ2-7,NA,TRBV6-4,TRBD2,CASSESLPLAGYSYEQYF,TGTGCCAGCAGTGAGTCCTTACCCCTAGCGGGGTACTCCTACGAGCAGTACTTC
TRBJ1-6,many,TRBV20-1,TRBD1,CSANTGTGVYNSPLHF,TGCAGTGCTAACACCGGGACAGGGGTATATAATTCACCCCTCCACTTT
TRBJ2-3,NA,TRBV5-1,NA,CASSLGRDGDTQYF,TGCGCCAGCAGCTTGGGCAGGGACGGAGATACGCAGTATTTT
TRBJ2-7,many,TRBV5-1,NA,CASNAGQGYEQYF,TGCGCCAGCAATGCCGGGCAGGGATACGAGCAGTACTTC
TRBJ2-5,few,TRBV24-1,NA,CATSDSGDETQYF,TGTGCCACCAGTGATTCAGGGGACGAGACCCAGTACTTC
TRBJ1-3,NA,TRBV28,NA,CASRLGSRNTIYF,TGTGCCAGCAGGCTTGGATCGAGGAACACCATATATTTT
TRBJ1-1,many,TRBV29-1,TRBD1,CSTLEGQGSAFF,TGCAGCACCTTGGAGGGACAGGGGTCGGCTTTCTTT
TRBJ1-5,few,TRBV19,NA,CASSLIPGQPQHF,TGTGCCAGTAGTCTCATCCCTGGGCAGCCCCAGCATTTT
TRBJ2-5,few,TRBV27,NA,CASSGAYQETQYF,TGTGCCAGCAGCGGGGCGTATCAAGAGACCCAGTACTTC
TRBJ2-2,many,TRBV6-5,NA,CASSYFNTGELFF,TGTGCCAGCAGTTATTTTAACACCGGGGAGCTGTTTTTT
TRBJ2-5,many,TRBV27,NA,CASSLWGAETQYF,TGTGCCAGCAGTTTATGGGGGGCGGAGACCCAGTACTTC
TRBJ1-1,NA,TRBV5-1,NA,CASTGAGNTEAFF,TGCGCCAGCACCGGGGCGGGGAACACTGAAGCTTTCTTT
TRBJ2-7,NA,TRBV12-3/TRBV12-4,TRBD2,CASSSGTSGNPYEQYF,TGTGCCAGCAGTTCGGGGACTAGCGGGAACCCCTACGAGCAGTACTTC
TRBJ2-7,many,TRBV6-1,NA,CASSYYEQYF,TGTGCCAGCAGCTATTACGAGCAGTACTTC
TRBJ2-5,many,TRBV6-1,TRBD2,CASCRGRAQETQYF,TGTGCCAGTTGTCGCGGGAGGGCCCAAGAGACCCAGTACTTC
TRBJ1-2,many,TRBV28,TRBD1,CASRGQAVGGEYGYTF,TGTGCCAGCAGAGGACAGGCGGTGGGCGGGGAGTATGGCTACACCTTC
TRBJ2-3,many,TRBV30,NA,CAWSPGSPSTDTQYF,TGTGCCTGGAGTCCTGGTAGTCCTAGCACAGATACGCAGTATTTT
TRBJ2-7,many,TRBV5-1,NA,CASSPLGGHYEQYF,TGCGCCAGCAGCCCCCTTGGGGGGCACTACGAGCAGTACTTC
TRBJ2-5,many,TRBV10-3,NA,CAIKQGGNQETQYF,TGTGCCATCAAACAGGGGGGGAACCAAGAGACCCAGTACTTC
TRBJ2-7,NA,TRBV20-1,TRBD1,CSAPPGGLDEQYF,TGCAGTGCTCCTCCAGGGGGATTAGACGAGCAGTACTTC
TRBJ2-4,many,TRBV6-4,NA,CASSPRGGSELASKNIQYF,TGTGCCAGCAGTCCTCGAGGCGGCTCAGAACTAGCTTCCAAAAACATTCAGTACTTC
TRBJ2-7,NA,TRBV7-8,NA,CASSPRASVSLYEQYF,TGTGCCAGCAGCCCCCGTGCTAGTGTAAGTTTGTACGAGCAGTACTTC
TRBJ2-7,many,TRBV27,NA,CASSVQGYSYEQYF,TGTGCCAGCAGTGTACAGGGTTACTCCTACGAGCAGTACTTC